The text below deals with one T cell receptor beta chain. The sample comes from a study of blood T cell repertoires in COVID-19. Trimming removed 5 bases from V and 4 bases from J; junction bases left unmatched: 4. The CDR3 contains 13 residues. CDR1 LNHDA and CDR2 SQIVND come from the germline V gene (reference sequence). The table came from immunoSEQ multiplex PCR; TCRdb's copy has only in-frame clones and leaves some out. There are about 180,000 clones in the sample; 80% to 85% occur only once, and approximately 12% lies in the top ten. The chain is built from TRBV19 and TRBJ1-2; 7 nucleotides align to TRBD1. This sequence was found in a woman at least 80 years old with COVID-19, enrolled during active disease. The material sequenced was peripheral blood. This CDR3 is CASSLGQAYGYTF. CDR3 nucleotides: TGTGCCAGTAGTCTCGGACAGGCCTATGGCTACACCTTC.